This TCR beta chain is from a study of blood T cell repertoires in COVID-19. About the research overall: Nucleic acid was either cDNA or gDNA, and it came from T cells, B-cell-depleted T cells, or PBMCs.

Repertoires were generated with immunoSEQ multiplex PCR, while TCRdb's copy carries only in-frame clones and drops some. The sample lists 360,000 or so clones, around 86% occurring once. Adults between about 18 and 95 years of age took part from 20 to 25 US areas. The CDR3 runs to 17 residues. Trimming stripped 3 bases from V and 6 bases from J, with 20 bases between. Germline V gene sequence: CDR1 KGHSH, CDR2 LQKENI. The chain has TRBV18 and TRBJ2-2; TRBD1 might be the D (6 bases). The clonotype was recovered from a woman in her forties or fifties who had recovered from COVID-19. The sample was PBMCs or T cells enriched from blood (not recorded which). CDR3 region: CASSPLPGQTNPGELFF. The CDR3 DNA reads TGTGCCAGCTCACCTCTCCCGGGACAAACAAACCCCGGGGAGCTGTTTTTT.